Presented here are 23 T cell receptor beta chains from one specimen sequenced in a study of read filtering for tumor transcriptome and immune sequencing. Molecular barcoded adaptors covering alpha/delta and beta/gamma chains were used on roughly 400 ng RNA. TCRdb reprocessed the reads via MiXCR and lists one record per CDR3 protein. The sample records fewer than 30,000 distinct CDR3 sequences, less than 25% being singletons. The sample taken for sequencing was a population of CD138-negative cells sorted from bone marrow. The receptors derive from a donor at least 40 years old with multiple myeloma.

For this clonotype: This may arise from a read error, as a much more abundant clone is one base away. V and J are TRBV14 and TRBJ1-5, with D perhaps matching TRBD1 (5 bases). CDR3 length: 12 amino acids. Per the germline V gene, CDR1 is SGHDN and CDR2 is FVKESK. CDR3 residues: CASSSSSGAQLF. For the CDR3, the DNA is TGTGCCAGCAGCTCGAGCAGTGGGGCCCAGCTTTTT.

This clonotype occurred many times. This sequence joins TRBV7-8 and TRBJ2-3; the D call may be TRBD1 or TRBD2 (6 bases each). Germline V gene data show CDR1 as SGHVS and CDR2 as FQNEAQ. This CDR3 is built from 15 residues. Trimming took off 1 base at V and 5 bases at J, with 13 bases between the two ends. The CDR3 region is CASSLVPGAGDTQYF. Here the CDR3 DNA reads TGTGCCAGCAGCTTAGTTCCGGGGGCTGGAGATACGCAGTATTTT. Variable domain in full (rest from reference TRBV7-8 and TRBJ2-3): GAGVSQSPRYKVAKRGQDVALRCDPISGHVSLFWYQQALGQGPEFLTYFQNEAQLDKSGLPSDRFFAERPEGSVSTLKIQRTQQEDSAVYLCASSLVPGAGDTQYFGPGTRLTVL.

This chain joins TRBV30 and TRBJ2-5; 7 bases fit TRBD1. Germline CDR1 and CDR2: GTSNPN and SVGIG (reference sequence). After removal of 5 bases from V and 5 bases from J, the junction contained 5 bases not matched to a gene. This CDR3 is 12 amino acids long. The DNA for the CDR3 is TGTGCCTGGCAGACAGGGATCGAGACCCAGTACTTC. This translates into CAWQTGIETQYF.

CDR3 DNA: TGCAGTGCTAGGGCGGACAATCAGCCCCAGCATTTT. Protein: CSARADNQPQHF. This chain connects TRBV20-1 to TRBJ1-5; no clear D. The CDR3 covers 12 residues. V was cut by 3 bases and J by 3 bases, with 6 bases left in between. Germline V gene sequence: CDR1 DFQATT, CDR2 SNEGSKA (reference sequence).

Points on this clonotype: A read error may explain this, as a much larger clone is one base away. The V call is TRBV2, the J call TRBJ1-1, with 8 bases fitting TRBD1. CDR1 is SNHLY and CDR2 is FYNNEI in the germline V gene. The trim removed 6 bases at V and 5 bases at J, leaving 5 bases unmatched. The CDR3 runs 13 residues. As DNA, the CDR3 is TGTGCCAGCAGCGGACAGGGAATAACTGAAGCTTTCTTT. As protein: CASSGQGITEAFF.

Regarding this clonotype: One end of the junction is discordant with germline, which a read error may explain. V is TRBV3-1 and J is TRBJ2-7; D unclear. There are 15 residues in the CDR3. Germline CDR1 LGHDT, CDR2 YNNKEL (reference sequence). This CDR3 reads CDSSQDINRPYEQYF. CDR3 coding DNA: TGTGACAGCAGCCAAGATATCAACCGACCCTACGAGCAGTACTTC.

Comments on this clonotype: A read error may explain this, as a much larger clone is one base away. V usage is TRBV12-3 or TRBV12-4 and J usage is TRBJ1-1, with D hard to call. This CDR3 contains 13 residues. Written as DNA, the CDR3 is TGTTCCAGCAGTTCCCGGTTGGCCACTGAAGCTTTCTTT. Residues: CSSSSRLATEAFF.

In its sample, this clonotype was seen many times. The chain couples TRBV14 to TRBJ2-2, with 8 nucleotides matching TRBD1. V lost 4 bases, J lost 0 bases, and 4 bases stayed unmatched. This CDR3 comprises 16 residues. Germline CDR1 reads SGHDN; CDR2 reads FVKESK. The CDR3 loop is CASSRQGPANTGELFF. The DNA of the CDR3 is TGTGCCAGCAGCCGACAGGGGCCAGCGAACACCGGGGAGCTGTTTTTT.

The sample holds many counts of this clonotype. The V call is TRBV6-1, the J call TRBJ2-3; D is unclear. This CDR3 region has 10 residues. Germline V gene sequence: CDR1 MNHNS, CDR2 SASEGT. Trimming left V 5 bases short and J 14 bases short, with 11 bases between. The CDR3 here is CASSWPPSYF. DNA for the CDR3: TGTGCCAGCAGTTGGCCGCCCTCGTATTTT.

This clonotype was observed at least ten times. Here the CDR3 DNA reads TGTGCCACAGATCCCAGGGTCGGCAATTCACCCCTCCACTTT. This sequence encodes CATDPRVGNSPLHF. The J gene is TRBJ1-6, the V gene TRBV19; D is possibly TRBD1 (5 bases). The length of the CDR3 is 14 residues. Trimming stripped 10 bases from V and 7 bases from J, with 17 bases between. Looked up from germline, CDR1 is LNHDA and CDR2 is SQIVND (reference sequence).

Many counts were recorded for this clonotype. CDR3 nucleotide sequence: TGCAGTGCTCTCGGGACTGGGAACACCGGGGAGCTGTTTTTT. Amino acid sequence: CSALGTGNTGELFF. J is TRBJ2-2 and V is TRBV20-1, with D perhaps matching TRBD2 (6 bases). V shed 5 bases and J shed 1 base, with 11 bases lying between them. The CDR3 sequence is 14 residues long. Germline V lookup: CDR1 DFQATT, CDR2 SNEGSKA (reference sequence).

This clonotype has a handful of counts. The chain recombines TRBV7-9 with TRBJ2-2, with a weak D call TRBD2 (5 bases). V was shortened by 5 bases and J by 0 bases, with 13 bases between the two germline ends. The CDR3 loop spans 16 amino acids. From germline, CDR1 is SEHNR and CDR2 FQNEAQ (reference sequence). CDR3 residues: CASSPSGNANTGELFF. In DNA form, the CDR3 reads TGTGCCAGCAGCCCCTCGGGAAACGCGAACACCGGGGAGCTGTTTTTT. Combining the CDR3 with reference TRBV7-9 and TRBJ2-2 gives the whole variable domain DTGVSQNPRHKITKRGQNVTFRCDPISEHNRLYWYRQTLGQGPEFLTYFQNEAQLEKSRLLSDRFSAERPKGSFSTLEIQRTEQGDSAMYLCASSPSGNANTGELFFGEGSRLTVL.

This clonotype was seen repeatedly, ten times or more. The chain recombines TRBV6-6 with TRBJ2-1; D is possibly TRBD2 (6 bases). V was shortened by 2 bases and J by 4 bases, with 12 bases between the two germline ends. Germline CDR1 MNHNY, CDR2 SVGAGI (reference sequence). The CDR3 has 15 amino acids. The CDR3 loop reads CASSYAGRRYNEQFF. The CDR3 DNA is TGTGCCAGCAGTTACGCAGGGAGGCGGTACAATGAGCAGTTCTTC.

This chain joins TRBV6-1 and TRBJ2-4; no definite D call. Trimming removed 3 bases from V and 9 bases from J, with 12 bases in between. The CDR3 has 13 amino acids. Germline assignment: CDR1 MNHNS and CDR2 SASEGT. The CDR3 DNA reads as TGTGCCAGCAGTGACGTCGGGCCCACCATTCAGTACTTC. Protein product: CASSDVGPTIQYF.

This clonotype was seen at least ten times. The V and J genes are TRBV5-1 and TRBJ2-1; D is undetermined. In germline, CDR1 is SGHRS, CDR2 YFSETQ. Deletions cut 2 bases from V and 5 bases from J, with 8 bases between. The CDR3 contains 13 residues. The CDR3 here is CASSFGVDNEQFF. In nucleotides, the CDR3 is TGCGCCAGCAGCTTTGGGGTAGACAATGAGCAGTTCTTC.

This clonotype was seen repeatedly, ten times or more. The chain employs TRBV10-3 and TRBJ2-2; D is undetermined. V was cut by 0 bases and J by 6 bases, with 2 bases left in between. The CDR3 has 12 amino acids. Germline-derived CDR1 and CDR2 are ENHRY and SYGVKD. The CDR3 region is CAISESAGELFF. The DNA of the CDR3 is TGTGCCATCAGTGAGTCGGCCGGGGAGCTGTTTTTT.

The rearrangement links TRBV19 to TRBJ1-5; D remains ambiguous. The germline V gene encodes CDR1 LNHDA and CDR2 SQIVND (reference sequence). The CDR3 covers 14 residues. The ends were cut back, 4 bases at V and 1 base at J, with 8 bases in the middle. CDR3 sequence: CASSTGVSNQPQHF. CDR3 coding DNA: TGTGCCAGTAGTACCGGGGTCAGCAATCAGCCCCAGCATTTT. The full variable domain, with the rest looked up from reference TRBV19 and TRBJ1-5, is DGGITQSPKYLFRKEGQNVTLSCEQNLNHDAMYWYRQDPGQGLRLIYYSQIVNDFQKGDIAEGYSVSREKKESFPLTVTSAQKNPTAFYLCASSTGVSNQPQHFGDGTRLSIL.

This clonotype was seen only a few times. This chain links TRBV19 with TRBJ2-2; 7 bases are a match to TRBD1. The CDR3 extends over 15 amino acids. Germline assignment: CDR1 LNHDA and CDR2 SQIVND (reference sequence). Trimming removed 10 bases from V and 7 bases from J; junction bases left unmatched: 15. The CDR3 DNA sequence: TGTGCCACCTCCCTCCTTGACAGGGCGGACGGGGAGCTGTTTTTT. This sequence encodes CATSLLDRADGELFF.

The chain couples TRBV7-2 to TRBJ1-2; tentatively, D is TRBD1 (6 bases). This CDR3 is built from 13 residues. V was shortened by 2 bases and J by 6 bases, with 10 bases between the two germline ends. Germline V gene data show CDR1 as SGHTA and CDR2 as FQGNSA. CDR3 sequence (DNA): TGTGCCAGCAGCTTAACAGGGAGGAATGGCTACACCTTC. Protein product: CASSLTGRNGYTF.

Regarding this clonotype: This may arise from a read error, as a much more abundant clone is one base away. The genes are TRBV12-3 or TRBV12-4 and TRBJ1-5, with 7 bases fitting TRBD1. J lost 6 bases, V lost 6 bases, and 5 bases had no gene match. The CDR3 has 13 residues. The CDR3: CASSRGEVQPQHF. In DNA form, the CDR3 reads TGTGCCAGCAGCAGGGGGGAGGTTCAGCCCCAGCATTTT.

The chain has TRBV10-3 and TRBJ1-3, with D tentatively TRBD1 (5 bases). The CDR3 sequence is 18 residues long. Germline CDR1 ENHRY, CDR2 SYGVKD. Trimming took off 11 bases at V and 4 bases at J, with 30 bases between the two ends. CDR3: CALSRDWDGYSSGNTIYF. Here the CDR3 DNA reads TGTGCCCTCTCCCGAGATTGGGACGGCTATTCATCAGGAAACACCATATATTTT.

For this clonotype: Germline is not matched at one junction end, which may reflect a read error. The chain links TRBV20-1 to TRBJ2-6, with a tentative D call TRBD1 (6 bases). This CDR3 has 14 residues. The germline V gene encodes CDR1 DFQATT and CDR2 SNEGSKA (reference sequence). CDR3 DNA sequence: TGCGGTGCTAGCCCAGGGACAGGGGCCAACGTCCTGACTTTC. This encodes CGASPGTGANVLTF.

This clonotype was seen ten or more times. The chain employs TRBV11-1 and TRBJ2-1; tentative D call: TRBD2 (5 bases). Trimming removed 0 bases at V and 4 bases at J, with 19 bases between. Germline values: CDR1 SGHAT, CDR2 FQDESV (reference sequence). The CDR3 is made up of 18 amino acids. The CDR3 is CASSLAFSLLGRYNEQFF. The CDR3 DNA sequence: TGTGCCAGCAGCTTAGCATTCTCACTTCTGGGGAGATACAATGAGCAGTTCTTC.